A single count supports the clone carrying this TCR beta chain. The antigen is undetermined. This sample is part of a study of cytomegalovirus exposure and HLA in healthy donors. PCR involved 60 Vbeta and 13 Jbeta primers. The assay was immunoSEQ multiplex PCR, and TCRdb's table has in-frame clones only and misses some. The sample carries some 170,000 clones, just over 75% recorded once. V gave up 3 bases and J gave up 5 bases, with 7 bases separating them. Germline CDR1 SEHNR, CDR2 FQNEAQ (reference sequence). CDR3 length equals 13 residues. Whole-study results and caveats: As a later analysis showed, a missense DCLRE1C variant was linked to trimming of TCR beta V- and J-genes.

The chain joins TRBV7-9 to TRBJ1-4; D unresolved. The source material was PBMCs. This TCR derives from a woman aged 40 to 49 in good health and CMV-seronegative. This CDR3 reads CASSFGPNEKLFF. The CDR3, as DNA: TGTGCCAGCAGCTTTGGCCCAAATGAAAAACTGTTTTTT.